The T cell receptor (beta chain) described here comes from a study of CD8 T cells in ankylosing spondylitis. Whole-study results and caveats: Disease-associated clonotypes exhibited CD8+ identity and were relatively infrequent in peripheral blood. Characteristic of ankylosing spondylitis blood, it appeared, was a TCR beta motif comprising roughly eight highly homologous variants. Reportedly, matched ankylosing spondylitis synovial fluid was significantly enriched for disease-linked clones.

As the method for making TCR beta libraries, quantitative 5'-RACE with molecular barcodes was used. TCRdb re-derived calls from the 5' RACE reads in MiXCR, one entry per CDR3 protein. The data contain some 330,000 distinct CDR3 sequences, 7% to 9% of them seen just once; the ten biggest clones take up 13% to 15%. V shed 0 bases and J 3 bases; nucleotides not matched to a gene: 1. The length of the CDR3 is 14 residues. From germline, CDR1 is LGHDT and CDR2 YNNKEL (reference sequence). This clonotype was seen only a few times. Its target is not known. Sequences were obtained from blood, either unsorted or a sorted T cell fraction (not recorded which). This TCR was recovered from a male donor with ankylosing spondylitis. The chain joins TRBV3-1 to TRBJ1-2, with TRBD1 identical over 7 bases. CDR3 nucleotide sequence: TGTGCCAGCAGCCAAGAGACAGGGTACTATGGCTACACCTTC. Residues: CASSQETGYYGYTF.